The T cell receptor (beta chain) under discussion was sequenced for a study of Ad26.COV2.S vaccination and SARS-CoV-2 variants. As to treatment: about 20 received Ad26.COV2.S at low or high dose, single or two shots; 5 received placebo; per-sample allocation not given. Vaccine and placebo recipients were sampled on day 63 after the first injection. Aged 18-55 years, donor was enrolled in Boston in 2020. SARS-CoV-2 spike from the Wuhan strain was encoded by the vaccine, an Ad26 vector. Clones were read by immunoSEQ multiplex PCR, and TCRdb kept only the in-frame ones, dropping some. The sample shows a few hundred thousand clones, approximately 90% of them seen only once. Findings and caveats of the study: The TCR-based breadth and depth measures might underestimate overall T cell responses.

On this clone: What it binds is not known.

Per the germline V gene, CDR1 is SGHNT and CDR2 is YYREEE (reference sequence). V was clipped by 0 bases and J by 1 base, with 10 bases between them. This CDR3 has 15 amino acids. The starting material was peripheral blood, obtained in a trial of Ad26.COV2.S vaccine versus placebo. The V gene is TRBV5-4, the J gene TRBJ1-1, with a possible D match to TRBD1 (5 bases). This clonotype was obtained from a person between 18 and 65 years old who received the Ad26.COV2.S COVID-19 vaccine or a placebo. DNA of the CDR3: TGTGCCAGCAGCTTGGGCTGGGGCCGGAACACTGAAGCTTTCTTT. Translating it yields CASSLGWGRNTEAFF.